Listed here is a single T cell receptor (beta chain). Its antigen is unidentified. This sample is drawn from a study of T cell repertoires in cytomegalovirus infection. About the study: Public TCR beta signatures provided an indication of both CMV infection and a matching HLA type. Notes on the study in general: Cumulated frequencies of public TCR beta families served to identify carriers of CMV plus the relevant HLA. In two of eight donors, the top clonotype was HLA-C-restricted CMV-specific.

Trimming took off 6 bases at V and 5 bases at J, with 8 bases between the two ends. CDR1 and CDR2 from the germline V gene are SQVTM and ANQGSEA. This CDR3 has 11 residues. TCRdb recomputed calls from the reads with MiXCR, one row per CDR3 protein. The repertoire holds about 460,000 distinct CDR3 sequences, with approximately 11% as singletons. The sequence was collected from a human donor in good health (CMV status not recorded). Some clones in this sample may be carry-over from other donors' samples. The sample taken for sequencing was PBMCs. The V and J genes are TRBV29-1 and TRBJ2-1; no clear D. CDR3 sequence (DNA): TGCAGCGTATACGGAAACAATGAGCAGTTCTTC. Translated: CSVYGNNEQFF.